A single sample is the source of the 16 T cell receptor beta chains below, sequenced in a study of blood T cell repertoires in COVID-19. Some clones are missing from TCRdb's copy, which holds only in-frame ones; the method was immunoSEQ multiplex PCR. The sample lists under 300,000 clones, nearly 85% occurring once. The sample taken for sequencing was peripheral blood. The source is a human donor in a cohort sampled during active COVID-19.

This clone showed up just once. The chain has TRBV29-1 and TRBJ1-3; 12 bases are a match to TRBD1. V dropped 3 bases and J dropped 4; count of bases not matched to a gene: 10. CDR3 length: 17 residues. Germline V gives CDR1 SQVTM, CDR2 ANQGSEA. The CDR3 protein is CSVDFRGTGGKGNTIYF. Here the CDR3 DNA reads TGCAGCGTTGACTTCCGCGGGACAGGGGGCAAAGGAAACACCATATATTTT. The whole variable domain, remainder taken from reference TRBV29-1 and TRBJ1-3, is SAVISQKPSRDICQRGTSLTIQCQVDSQVTMMFWYRQQPGQSLTLIATANQGSEATYESGFVIDKFPISRPNLTFSTLTVSNMSPEDSSIYLCSVDFRGTGGKGNTIYFGEGSWLTVV.

The gene calls are TRBV21-1 and TRBJ1-2; whether TRBD1, the table's D call, matches the DNA was not checked. TRBV21-1 is a listed pseudogene. The CDR3 is 16 residues long. CDR3 sequence (DNA): TGTGCCAGCAGCGTGTGGCCAGGCCGCTCTAACTATGGCTACACCTTC. This encodes CASSVWPGRSNYGYTF.

This clone was picked up a small number of times. The V gene is TRBV12-3 or TRBV12-4, the J gene TRBJ1-1; the D is unclear. The CDR3 has 11 residues. Trimming stripped 4 bases from V and 5 bases from J, with 5 bases between. The CDR3: CASSYGTEAFF. The CDR3 DNA follows: TGTGCCAGCAGTTACGGGACTGAAGCTTTCTTT.

This chain connects TRBV9 to TRBJ2-2; possible D gene TRBD2, 6 bases. This CDR3 is 15 amino acids long. V was clipped by 2 bases and J by 1 base, with 9 bases between them. Germline values: CDR1 SGDLS, CDR2 YYNGEE. CDR3 residues: CASSVAGRNTGELFF. The CDR3 DNA is TGTGCCAGCAGCGTCGCGGGAAGGAACACCGGGGAGCTGTTTTTT.

V and J are TRBV6-5 and TRBJ1-4, with 7 bases that match TRBD1. The germline CDR1 and CDR2 sequences are MNHEY and SVGAGI. The CDR3 totals 15 residues. V dropped 4 bases and J dropped 8; count of bases not matched to a gene: 10. The CDR3 sequence: CASSSEWTGGEKLFF. Here the CDR3 DNA reads TGTGCCAGCAGTTCCGAATGGACAGGCGGGGAAAAACTGTTTTTT.

This chain connects TRBV2 to TRBJ2-7; D unclear. The V and J ends lost 8 bases and 0 bases respectively, with 5 bases between them. Germline CDR1 SNHLY, CDR2 FYNNEI. This CDR3 comprises 11 residues. The CDR3 protein is CASFLSYEQYF. CDR3 sequence (DNA): TGTGCCAGCTTCCTCTCCTACGAGCAGTACTTC.

CDR3 nucleotides: TGTGCCAGTAGTGTCCAGGTCGGCTCTGAAGCTTTCTTT. It is translated as CASSVQVGSEAFF. The rearrangement uses TRBV19 and TRBJ1-1; no clear D. The CDR3 runs 13 residues. V lost 5 bases, J lost 6 bases, and 13 bases lay in between. Per the germline V gene, CDR1 is LNHDA and CDR2 is SQIVND (reference sequence).

The chain recombines TRBV4-1 with TRBJ1-5; possible D gene TRBD1, 5 bases. Deletions cut 4 bases from V and 1 base from J, with 20 bases between. Germline V gene sequence: CDR1 MGHRA, CDR2 YSYEKL. The CDR3 covers 18 residues. The CDR3 sequence is CASSRAGRRIASNQPQHF. CDR3 sequence (DNA): TGCGCCAGCAGCCGAGCGGGACGACGGATCGCAAGCAATCAGCCCCAGCATTTT.

The V call is TRBV3-1 (or the pseudogene TRBV3-2), the J call TRBJ2-7; no clear D. Between the trimmed V and J ends, which lost 0 bases and 5 bases, there was a span of 5 bases. In germline, CDR1 is LGHDT, CDR2 YNNKEL (reference sequence). The CDR3 has 12 amino acids. The CDR3 DNA reads as TGTGCCAGCAGCCAAGATTTCGACGAGCAGTACTTC. Amino acid sequence: CASSQDFDEQYF.

This chain joins TRBV19 and TRBJ1-2; possible D gene TRBD1, 6 bases. The CDR3 spans 14 residues. V was cut by 6 bases and J by 4 bases, with 15 bases left in between. Germline assignment: CDR1 LNHDA and CDR2 SQIVND (reference sequence). CDR3 coding DNA: TGTGCCAGTAGCCAATTTAGGGGGAGCTATGGCTACACCTTC. Its protein is CASSQFRGSYGYTF.

The genes are TRBV23-1 and TRBJ1-2; D is unclear. TRBV23-1 is an ORF, with its function uncertain. Trimming took 0 bases from V and 4 from J, leaving 12 bases between them. There are 15 residues in the CDR3. In DNA, the CDR3 is TGCGCCAGCAGTCAATCGAACAGAATAATCTATGGCTACACCTTC. It specifies CASSQSNRIIYGYTF.

This clone was counted once. The J gene is TRBJ2-3, the V gene TRBV24-1, with D perhaps matching TRBD2 (5 bases). The germline V gene encodes CDR1 KGHDR and CDR2 SFDVKD. The V end lost 5 bases, the J end lost 4 bases, and 15 bases lay between the germline ends. The CDR3 is made up of 15 amino acids. CDR3 DNA sequence: TGTGCCACCAGTGGGGTTAAGGGAGCGGCAGATACGCAGTATTTT. Translated: CATSGVKGAADTQYF.

The chain joins TRBV3-1 (or the pseudogene TRBV3-2) to TRBJ1-5; perhaps TRBD1 as D (5 bases). CDR1 is LGHDT, CDR2 YNNKEL, per germline (reference sequence). The CDR3 has 14 residues. V was pared by 4 bases and J by 5 bases, with 12 bases between. The CDR3 here is CASSPGHKDQPQHF. For the CDR3, the DNA is TGTGCCAGCAGCCCCGGACACAAGGATCAGCCCCAGCATTTT.

V usage is TRBV9 and J usage is TRBJ2-7; weak D call: TRBD1 (5 bases). V gave up 0 bases and J gave up 0 bases, with 7 bases separating them. The length of the CDR3 is 14 residues. Germline V gene sequence: CDR1 SGDLS, CDR2 YYNGEE. The CDR3 DNA follows: TGTGCCAGCAGCGTAGAGGGGATCTCCTACGAGCAGTACTTC. Translated: CASSVEGISYEQYF.

This chain links TRBV12-3 or TRBV12-4 with TRBJ1-6; 9 bases fit TRBD1. V trimming: 9 bases; J trimming: 7 bases; junction bases outside the gene matches: 4. This CDR3 is 13 amino acids long. CDR3 in amino acids: CASRDRVNSPLHF. The CDR3 coding sequence is TGTGCCAGTAGGGACAGGGTCAATTCACCCCTCCACTTT.

In its sample, this clone was seen once. CDR3 DNA sequence: TGTGCCAGCAGCCCAATGCGGGCCGGGCGTGGAGATACGCAGTATTTT. Amino acid sequence: CASSPMRAGRGDTQYF. The V call is TRBV3-1 (or the pseudogene TRBV3-2), the J call TRBJ2-3, with D perhaps TRBD2 (5 bases). Trimming took off 4 bases at V and 5 bases at J, with 19 bases between the two ends. From germline, CDR1 is LGHDT and CDR2 YNNKEL (reference sequence). The CDR3 contains 16 residues.